This T cell receptor beta chain was sequenced for a study of blood T cell repertoires in COVID-19. This clone appeared a single time. CDR1 and CDR2 from the germline V gene are LNHDA and SQIVND (reference sequence). The CDR3 runs to 17 residues. Trimming stripped 3 bases from V and 1 base from J, with 18 bases between. In the authors' methods: Reference gene primer amplification yielded estimated nucleated cell counts. Libraries were prepared by immunoSEQ multiplex PCR; TCRdb keeps only in-frame clonotypes and omits some of them. V, J and clone size derive from that table, while D and trimming were established from the DNA sequence. The sample lists about 300,000 clones, roughly 80% occurring once. Patients from Seattle were sampled longitudinally, starting during active infection.

This chain joins TRBV19 and TRBJ1-2; D might be TRBD1 (5 bases). Sequencing used peripheral blood. The clonotype originates from a human donor with COVID-19, enrolled during active disease. The donor label of this sample is uncertain. In DNA, the CDR3 is TGTGCCAGTAGTATTTCTCGGTTCAGGGCACTTAACTATGGCTACACCTTC. Translating gives CASSISRFRALNYGYTF.